These T cell receptor beta chains were read from a single sample in a study of T cells in tumors after PD-1 blockade. The assay was immunoSEQ multiplex PCR, and TCRdb's table has in-frame clones only and misses some. This repertoire shows about 4,000 clones, 73% found once; its top ten account for 7% to 8.5%. The sample in question was tumor tissue, obtained before anti-PD-1 treatment. The source is a human donor with basal cell carcinoma. The CDR3 runs from the conserved cysteine through the conserved F or W. Fields, in order: CDR3 protein, CDR3 DNA, clone size, J gene, V gene, D gene, CDR3 length. The D gene is left open where the match is weak. Expanded clones get a size class; other rows say once, few or many, or leave the size out.

CASSLEAGRNSPLHF TGTGCCAGCAGCTTAGAGGCAGGGCGTAATTCACCCCTCCACTTT . TRBJ1-6 TRBV7-2 . 15
CASGSAGQGVDYGYTF TGTGCTAGTGGTTCGGCGGGTCAGGGGGTAGACTATGGCTACACCTTC . TRBJ1-2 TRBV12-5 TRBD1 16
CASTTGSAGGKDTQYF TGCGCCAGCACCACCGGGTCGGCGGGGGGCAAAGATACGCAGTATTTT medium-sized TRBJ2-3 TRBV5-1 TRBD2 16
CASSLSSGGGYTF TGTGCCAGCAGTTTATCTTCCGGAGGAGGCTACACCTTC few TRBJ1-2 TRBV27 . 13
CASRIQGENTEAFF TGTGCCAGCAGAATACAGGGTGAGAACACTGAAGCTTTCTTT . TRBJ1-1 TRBV28 . 14
CAWAFGPSEKLFF TGTGCCTGGGCCTTCGGACCGTCCGAAAAACTGTTTTTT . TRBJ1-4 TRBV30 . 13
CASSFPGTEEKLFF TGTGCCAGCAGTTTTCCGGGGACAGAAGAAAAACTGTTTTTT medium-sized TRBJ1-4 TRBV28 TRBD1 14
CASSVRARWYGYTF TGTGCCAGCAGCGTCAGGGCCCGTTGGTATGGCTACACCTTC . TRBJ1-2 TRBV13 . 14
CASSSGQGGETQYF TGTGCCAGCAGCTCTGGACAGGGGGGAGAGACCCAGTACTTC . TRBJ2-5 TRBV5-6 TRBD1 14
CASSDGGATDTQYF TGTGCCAGCAGTGACGGGGGGGCCACAGATACGCAGTATTTT . TRBJ2-3 TRBV6-4 . 14
CASSLLGDGELFF TGCGCCAGCAGCTTGTTGGGGGACGGGGAGCTGTTTTTT . TRBJ2-2 TRBV5-1 . 13
CASSMTGFSSGNTIYF TGTGCCAGCAGCATGACAGGGTTTAGCTCTGGAAACACCATATATTTT . TRBJ1-3 TRBV5-6 TRBD1 16
CASSVVVGGLTTTDTQYF TGTGCCAGCAGCGTAGTCGTCGGGGGCCTCACCACCACAGATACGCAGTATTTT . TRBJ2-3 TRBV9 . 18
CASSLVHQAGGTYEQYF TGTGCCAGCAGCTTAGTTCATCAAGCGGGGGGCACCTACGAGCAGTACTTC few TRBJ2-7 TRBV7-2 TRBD2 17
CSVEVGGSGTEAFF TGCAGCGTTGAAGTCGGGGGGTCGGGCACTGAAGCTTTCTTT . TRBJ1-1 TRBV29-1 . 14
CATPAGGSGANVLTF TGTGCCACCCCCGCAGGGGGATCCGGGGCCAACGTCCTGACTTTC . TRBJ2-6 TRBV6-4 TRBD1 15
CASSLVKGPSDTQYF TGTGCCAGCAGCTTAGTGAAGGGCCCCTCCGATACGCAGTATTTT large TRBJ2-3 TRBV7-6 . 15
CAISEGLVSYEQYF TGTGCCATCAGTGAAGGACTAGTATCCTACGAGCAGTACTTC . TRBJ2-7 TRBV10-3 TRBD2 14
CASSYVGREQYF TGTGCCAGCAGTTACGTAGGGCGGGAGCAGTACTTC few TRBJ2-7 TRBV6-2/TRBV6-3 . 12
CASSFMAGWNQPQHF TGTGCCAGCAGCTTTATGGCAGGGTGGAATCAGCCCCAGCATTTT once TRBJ1-5 TRBV5-6 . 15
CASTGYTEAFF TGTGCCAGCACAGGGTACACTGAAGCTTTCTTT few TRBJ1-1 TRBV27 . 11
CASSIGTGAHQPQHF TGTGCCAGTAGTATAGGGACAGGGGCCCATCAGCCCCAGCATTTT . TRBJ1-5 TRBV19 TRBD1 15
CASTEQGRREKLFF TGTGCCAGCACCGAACAGGGTCGGAGGGAAAAACTGTTTTTT . TRBJ1-4 TRBV28 . 14
CASRRRGDGEKLFF TGTGCCAGCAGGCGCCGGGGGGACGGGGAAAAACTGTTTTTT . TRBJ1-4 TRBV28 . 14
CASSLGSSYEQYF TGTGCCAGCAGCTTGGGGTCCTCCTACGAGCAGTACTTC once TRBJ2-7 TRBV5-6 . 13
CASSLAGGFSGANVLTF TGTGCCAGCAGCTTAGCGGGGGGCTTCTCTGGGGCCAACGTCCTGACTTTC few TRBJ2-6 TRBV7-2 . 17
CASNSLAGAQETQYF TGTGCCAGCAACTCACTAGCGGGGGCTCAAGAGACCCAGTACTTC . TRBJ2-5 TRBV7-9 TRBD2 15
CATSDGQGGTDEQFF TGTGCCACCAGTGACGGACAGGGGGGTACAGATGAGCAGTTCTTC once TRBJ2-1 TRBV24-1 TRBD1 15
CASSSLKTSGYEETQYF TGTGCCAGCAGTTCCCTCAAAACTAGCGGGTATGAAGAGACCCAGTACTTC . TRBJ2-5 TRBV6-2/TRBV6-3 TRBD2 17
CASSQDPPRGGQGNYGYTF TGTGCCAGCAGCCAAGATCCTCCGAGGGGGGGACAAGGAAACTATGGCTACACCTTC large TRBJ1-2 TRBV3-1/TRBV3-2 . 19
CAWSEGQAGYGYTF TGTGCCTGGAGTGAAGGACAGGCAGGCTATGGCTACACCTTC . TRBJ1-2 TRBV30 TRBD1 14
CASSQDLNQPQHF TGTGCCAGCAGCCAAGACCTTAATCAGCCCCAGCATTTT . TRBJ1-5 TRBV3-1/TRBV3-2 . 13
CASSLPHRVGDTQYF TGTGCCAGCAGCTTACCCCACAGGGTGGGAGATACGCAGTATTTT . TRBJ2-3 TRBV7-2 . 15
CASSLNIGGRGAQNEQFF TGCGCCAGCAGCTTGAATATAGGGGGGCGGGGGGCCCAAAATGAGCAGTTCTTC few TRBJ2-1 TRBV5-1 TRBD2 18
CASSRFNEGEQFF TGTGCCAGCAGCCGATTCAATGAAGGTGAGCAGTTCTTC once TRBJ2-1 TRBV7-2 . 13
CASSASGVTDTQYF TGTGCCAGCAGCGCCAGCGGGGTCACAGATACGCAGTATTTT . TRBJ2-3 TRBV11-3 TRBD2 14
CASSYSTGALNSPLHF TGTGCCAGCAGTTACTCGACGGGGGCCCTTAATTCACCCCTCCACTTT . TRBJ1-6 TRBV6-5 . 16
CATRRRQSNQPQHF TGTGCCACGAGACGCCGACAGTCCAATCAGCCCCAGCATTTT . TRBJ1-5 TRBV27 . 14
CATSRDLGASNSNQPQHF TGTGCCACCAGCAGAGATTTAGGGGCATCCAATAGCAATCAGCCCCAGCATTTT . TRBJ1-5 TRBV15 . 18
CSVNPGNEQFF TGCAGTGTTAACCCCGGGAATGAGCAGTTCTTC once TRBJ2-1 TRBV20-1 . 11
CASSPYMGGWSNQPQHF TGTGCCAGCAGCCCCTACATGGGGGGTTGGAGCAATCAGCCCCAGCATTTT . TRBJ1-5 TRBV7-8 . 17
CASSIYPQETQYF TGTGCCAGTAGTATATACCCCCAAGAGACCCAGTACTTC . TRBJ2-5 TRBV19 . 13
CASSLAFSWGRQETQYF TGTGCCAGCAGCTTGGCCTTTTCGTGGGGCCGCCAAGAGACCCAGTACTTC . TRBJ2-5 TRBV5-6 . 17
CASSEARRLGLVLFNEQFF TGTGCCAGCAGTGAAGCGCGGCGTCTGGGGCTGGTTTTATTCAATGAGCAGTTCTTC few TRBJ2-1 TRBV6-1 . 19
CATQTGGTEAFF TGTGCCACTCAAACAGGGGGCACTGAAGCTTTCTTT few TRBJ1-1 TRBV6-5 TRBD1 12
CASSQASGDTGELFF TGTGCCAGCAGCCAAGCTAGCGGGGACACCGGGGAGCTGTTTTTT . TRBJ2-2 TRBV4-2 TRBD2 15
CASGSQGAPGEKLFF TGTGCCAGCGGATCACAGGGGGCGCCGGGAGAAAAACTGTTTTTT . TRBJ1-4 TRBV27 TRBD1 15
CASSLGTHENIQYF TGCGCCAGCAGCTTGGGAACGCACGAGAACATTCAGTACTTC . TRBJ2-4 TRBV5-1 . 14
CSASPPGLVAKNIQYF TGCAGTGCTAGTCCCCCAGGCCTCGTAGCCAAAAACATTCAGTACTTC . TRBJ2-4 TRBV20-1 . 16
CASHGRDVGYTF TGCGCCAGCCATGGACGGGATGTGGGCTACACCTTC . TRBJ1-2 TRBV5-1 . 12
CASSFRGPQETQYF TGTGCCAGCAGCTTCAGGGGGCCGCAAGAGACCCAGTACTTC . TRBJ2-5 TRBV5-6 TRBD1 14
CASAQARRNTEAFF TGTGCCAGCGCACAGGCCCGTAGGAACACTGAAGCTTTCTTT once TRBJ1-1 TRBV7-2 . 14
CASSPETGVGQSEQFF TGCGCCAGCAGCCCTGAAACAGGGGTAGGGCAATCTGAGCAGTTCTTC . TRBJ2-1 TRBV5-1 TRBD1 16
CSADYNEQFF TGCAGTGCGGACTACAATGAGCAGTTCTTC . TRBJ2-1 TRBV20-1 . 10
CASSITSGVTGELFF TGTGCCAGCAGTATAACTAGCGGGGTTACCGGGGAGCTGTTTTTT few TRBJ2-2 TRBV6-6 TRBD2 15
CASSLLSGTGGGEQYF TGCGCCAGCAGTCTACTATCCGGGACAGGGGGAGGCGAGCAGTACTTC . TRBJ2-7 TRBV5-1 TRBD1 16
CASSSQAGGLTDTQYF TGTGCCAGCAGCTCTCAAGCGGGGGGCCTCACAGATACGCAGTATTTT . TRBJ2-3 TRBV7-2 TRBD2 16
CASSPPAVPDTQYF TGTGCCAGCTCACCACCGGCCGTGCCAGATACGCAGTATTTT . TRBJ2-3 TRBV18 . 14
CASTGESDYGYTF TGTGCCAGCACAGGGGAAAGCGACTATGGCTACACCTTC large TRBJ1-2 TRBV2 . 13
CAISESTGTDTQYF TGTGCCATCAGTGAGTCTACAGGCACAGATACGCAGTATTTT . TRBJ2-3 TRBV10-3 . 14